Listed here is a single TCR beta chain. The data derive from a study of glioma-infiltrating T cells. Amplification of TCR alpha and beta CDR3 regions from RNA used iRepertoire nested multiplex PCR. For one-step reverse transcription and amplification, roughly 95-400 ng of tissue mRNA or PBMC total RNA was used. TCRdb analysed the multiplex PCR reads with MiXCR anew, one entry per CDR3 protein. Counted here are roughly 200,000 distinct CDR3 sequences, approximately 40% occurring once; the ten biggest clones make up roughly 5.2%. V was cut by 3 bases and J by 5 bases, with 5 bases left in between. The CDR3 covers 11 residues. Germline CDR1 is LGHNT and CDR2 is FRNRAP.

The J gene is TRBJ2-7, the V gene TRBV12-5; D ambiguous. This TCR derives from a human donor with low-grade glioma or glioblastoma, undergoing nonglioma brain surgery, or in good health (not recorded which). Sample: glioma tissue, nonneoplastic brain tissue, or PBMCs (not recorded which). The CDR3 sequence is CASGLRDEQYF. For the CDR3, the DNA is TGTGCTAGTGGTTTAAGGGACGAGCAGTACTTC.